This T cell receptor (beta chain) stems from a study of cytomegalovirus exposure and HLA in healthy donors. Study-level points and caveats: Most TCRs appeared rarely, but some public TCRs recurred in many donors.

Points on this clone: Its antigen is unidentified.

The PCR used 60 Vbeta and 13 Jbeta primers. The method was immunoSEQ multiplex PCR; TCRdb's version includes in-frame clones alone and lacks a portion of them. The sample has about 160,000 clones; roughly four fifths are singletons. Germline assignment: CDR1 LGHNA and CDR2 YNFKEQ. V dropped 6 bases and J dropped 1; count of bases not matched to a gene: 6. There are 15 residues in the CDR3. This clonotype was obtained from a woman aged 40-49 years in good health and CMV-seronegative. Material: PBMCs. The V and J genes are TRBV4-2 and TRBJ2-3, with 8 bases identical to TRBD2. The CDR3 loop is CASSQIAGRTDTQYF. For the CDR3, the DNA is TGTGCCAGCAGTCAAATAGCGGGACGCACAGATACGCAGTATTTT.